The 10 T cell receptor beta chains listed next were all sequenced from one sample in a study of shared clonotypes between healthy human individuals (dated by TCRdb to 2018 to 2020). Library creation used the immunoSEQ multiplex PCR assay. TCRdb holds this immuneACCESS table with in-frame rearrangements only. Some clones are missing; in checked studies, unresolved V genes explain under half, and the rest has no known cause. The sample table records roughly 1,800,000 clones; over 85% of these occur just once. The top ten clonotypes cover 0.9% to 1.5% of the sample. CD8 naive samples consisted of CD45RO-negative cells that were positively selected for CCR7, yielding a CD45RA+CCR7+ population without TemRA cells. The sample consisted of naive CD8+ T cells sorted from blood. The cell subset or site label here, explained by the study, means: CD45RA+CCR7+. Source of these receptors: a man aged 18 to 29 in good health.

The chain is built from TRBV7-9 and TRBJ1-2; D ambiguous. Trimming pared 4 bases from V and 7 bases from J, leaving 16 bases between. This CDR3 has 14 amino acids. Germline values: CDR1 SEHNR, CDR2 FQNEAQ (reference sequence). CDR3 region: CASSSGDRLGGYTF. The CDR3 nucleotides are TGTGCCAGCAGCTCAGGCGACCGGCTCGGTGGCTACACCTTC.

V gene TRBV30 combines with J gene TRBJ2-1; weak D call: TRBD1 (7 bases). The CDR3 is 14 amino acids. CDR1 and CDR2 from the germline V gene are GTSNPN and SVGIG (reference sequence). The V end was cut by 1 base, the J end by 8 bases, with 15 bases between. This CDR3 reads CAWSGGQGGDEQFF. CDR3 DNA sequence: TGTGCCTGGAGTGGGGGCCAGGGGGGCGATGAGCAGTTCTTC. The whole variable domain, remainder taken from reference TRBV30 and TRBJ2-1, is SQTIHQWPATLVQPVGSPLSLECTVEGTSNPNLYWYRQAAGRGLQLLFYSVGIGQISSEVPQNLSASRPQDRQFILSSKKLLLSDSGFYLCAWSGGQGGDEQFFGPGTRLTVL.

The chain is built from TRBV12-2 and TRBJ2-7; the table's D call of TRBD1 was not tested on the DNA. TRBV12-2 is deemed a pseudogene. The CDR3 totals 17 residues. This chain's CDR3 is CASRWGRTGHSSYEQYF. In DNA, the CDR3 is TGTGCAAGTCGCTGGGGGAGAACAGGGCACAGCTCCTACGAGCAGTACTTC.

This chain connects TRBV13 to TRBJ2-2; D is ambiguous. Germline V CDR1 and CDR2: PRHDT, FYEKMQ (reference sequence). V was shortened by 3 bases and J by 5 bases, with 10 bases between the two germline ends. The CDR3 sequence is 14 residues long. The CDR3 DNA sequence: TGTGCCAGCAGCTTGGGTCTACCTACCGGGGAGCTGTTTTTT. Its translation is CASSLGLPTGELFF.

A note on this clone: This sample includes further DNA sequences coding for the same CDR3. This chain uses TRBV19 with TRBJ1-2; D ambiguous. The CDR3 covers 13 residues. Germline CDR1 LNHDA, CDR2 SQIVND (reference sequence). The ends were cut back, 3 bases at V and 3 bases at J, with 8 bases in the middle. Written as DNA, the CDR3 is TGTGCCAGTAGTATTTCCGGAGACTATGGCTACACCTTC. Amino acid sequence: CASSISGDYGYTF.

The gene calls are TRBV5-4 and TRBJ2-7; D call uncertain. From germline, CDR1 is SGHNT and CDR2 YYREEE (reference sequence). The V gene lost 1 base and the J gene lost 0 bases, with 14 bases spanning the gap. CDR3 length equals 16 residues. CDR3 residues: CASSLSLARSSYEQYF. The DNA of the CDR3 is TGTGCCAGCAGCTTGTCGCTGGCGAGAAGCTCCTACGAGCAGTACTTC.

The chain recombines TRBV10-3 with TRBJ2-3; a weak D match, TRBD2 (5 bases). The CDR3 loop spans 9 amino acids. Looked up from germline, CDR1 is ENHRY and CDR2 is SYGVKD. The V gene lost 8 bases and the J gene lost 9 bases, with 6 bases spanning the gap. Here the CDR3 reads CAIGETQYF. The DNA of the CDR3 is TGTGCCATCGGGGAGACGCAGTATTTT.

The CDR3 coding sequence is TGCGCCAGCAGCCAAGCGTGGCTAGCATCTGGCAATGAGCAGTTCTTC. It is translated as CASSQAWLASGNEQFF. This rearrangement joins TRBV4-3 to TRBJ2-1, with D perhaps TRBD2 (5 bases). V was trimmed by 1 base and J by 6 bases, leaving 16 bases between them. This CDR3 contains 16 residues. Germline V gene data show CDR1 as LGHNA and CDR2 as YSLEER.

The CDR3 spells CASSYGRTYEQYF. CDR3 DNA sequence: TGTGCCAGCAGTTACGGCAGAACCTACGAGCAGTACTTC. The rearrangement uses TRBV6-6 and TRBJ2-7, with D unresolved. V was pared by 2 bases and J by 2 bases, with 7 bases between. Per the germline V gene, CDR1 is MNHNY and CDR2 is SVGAGI (reference sequence). The CDR3 covers 13 residues.

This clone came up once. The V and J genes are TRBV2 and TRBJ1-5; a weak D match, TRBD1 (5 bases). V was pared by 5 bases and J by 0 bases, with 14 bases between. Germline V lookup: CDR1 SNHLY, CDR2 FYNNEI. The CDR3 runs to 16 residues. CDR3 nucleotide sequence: TGTGCCAGCAGTCTACAGGAATTGTATAGCAATCAGCCCCAGCATTTT. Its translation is CASSLQELYSNQPQHF. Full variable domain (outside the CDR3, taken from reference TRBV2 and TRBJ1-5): EPEVTQTPSHQVTQMGQEVILRCVPISNHLYFYWYRQILGQKVEFLVSFYNNEISEKSEIFDDQFSVERPDGSNFTLKIRSTKLEDSAMYFCASSLQELYSNQPQHFGDGTRLSIL.